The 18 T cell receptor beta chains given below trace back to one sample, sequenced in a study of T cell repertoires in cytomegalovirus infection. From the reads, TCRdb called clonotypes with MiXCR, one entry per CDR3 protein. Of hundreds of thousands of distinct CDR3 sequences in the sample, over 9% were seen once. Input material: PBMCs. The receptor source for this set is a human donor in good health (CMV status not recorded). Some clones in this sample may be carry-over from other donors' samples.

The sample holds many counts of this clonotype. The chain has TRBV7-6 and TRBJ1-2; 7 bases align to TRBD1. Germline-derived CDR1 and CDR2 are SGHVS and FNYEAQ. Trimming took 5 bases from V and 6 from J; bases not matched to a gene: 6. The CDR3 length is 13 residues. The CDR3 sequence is CASSPGTENGYTF. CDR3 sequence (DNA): TGTGCCAGCAGCCCCGGGACAGAAAATGGCTACACCTTC.

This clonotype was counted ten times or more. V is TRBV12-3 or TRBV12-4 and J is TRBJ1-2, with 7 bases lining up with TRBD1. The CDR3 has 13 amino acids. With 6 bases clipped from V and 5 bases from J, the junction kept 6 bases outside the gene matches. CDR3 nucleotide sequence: TGTGCCAGCAGGAGGGACAGTGGTTATGGCTACACCTTC. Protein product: CASRRDSGYGYTF.

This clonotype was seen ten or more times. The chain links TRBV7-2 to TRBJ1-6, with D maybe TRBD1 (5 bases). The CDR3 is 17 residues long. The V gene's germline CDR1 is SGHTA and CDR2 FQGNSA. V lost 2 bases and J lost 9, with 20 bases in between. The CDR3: CASSLLGGRGLGSPLHF. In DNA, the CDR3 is TGTGCCAGCAGCTTATTGGGTGGAAGGGGCTTGGGTTCACCCCTCCACTTT.

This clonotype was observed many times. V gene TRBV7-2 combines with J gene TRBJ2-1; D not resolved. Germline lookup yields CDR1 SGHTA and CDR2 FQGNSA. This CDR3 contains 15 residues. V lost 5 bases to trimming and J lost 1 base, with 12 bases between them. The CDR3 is CASSANRASYNEQFF. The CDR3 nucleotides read TGTGCCAGCAGCGCAAACCGGGCATCCTACAATGAGCAGTTCTTC.

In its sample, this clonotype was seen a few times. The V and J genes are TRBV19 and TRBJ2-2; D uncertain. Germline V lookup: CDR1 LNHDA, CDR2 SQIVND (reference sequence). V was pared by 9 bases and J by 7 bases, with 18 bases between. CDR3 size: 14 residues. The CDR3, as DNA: TGTGCCAGCGCTATGAGCCAATCCGGCGGGGAGCTGTTTTTT. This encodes CASAMSQSGGELFF.

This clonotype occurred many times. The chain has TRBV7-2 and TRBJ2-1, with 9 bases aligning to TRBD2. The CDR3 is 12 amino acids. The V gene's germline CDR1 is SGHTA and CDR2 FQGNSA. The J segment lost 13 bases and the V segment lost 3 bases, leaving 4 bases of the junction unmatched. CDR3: CASSFLAGVQFF. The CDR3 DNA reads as TGTGCCAGCAGCTTTTTAGCGGGAGTCCAGTTCTTC.

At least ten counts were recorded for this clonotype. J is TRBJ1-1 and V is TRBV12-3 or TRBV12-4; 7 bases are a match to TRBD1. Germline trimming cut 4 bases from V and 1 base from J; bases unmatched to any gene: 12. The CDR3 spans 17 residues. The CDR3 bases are TGTGCCAGCAGTTCTAGCGAATCGACAGGGAAGAACACTGAAGCTTTCTTT. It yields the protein CASSSSESTGKNTEAFF.

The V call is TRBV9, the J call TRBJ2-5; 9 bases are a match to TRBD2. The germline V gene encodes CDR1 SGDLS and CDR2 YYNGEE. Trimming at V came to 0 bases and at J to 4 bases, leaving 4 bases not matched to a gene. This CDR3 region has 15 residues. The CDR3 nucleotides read TGTGCCAGCAGCGTAGGAGGACTAGCGACAGAGACCCAGTACTTC. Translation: CASSVGGLATETQYF.

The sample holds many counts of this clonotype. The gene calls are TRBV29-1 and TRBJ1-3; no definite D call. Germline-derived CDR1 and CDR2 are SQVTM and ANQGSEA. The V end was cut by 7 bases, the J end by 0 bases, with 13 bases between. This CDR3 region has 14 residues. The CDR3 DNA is TGCAGCGCCTTTATAGGGCGCTCTGGAAACACCATATATTTT. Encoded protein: CSAFIGRSGNTIYF.

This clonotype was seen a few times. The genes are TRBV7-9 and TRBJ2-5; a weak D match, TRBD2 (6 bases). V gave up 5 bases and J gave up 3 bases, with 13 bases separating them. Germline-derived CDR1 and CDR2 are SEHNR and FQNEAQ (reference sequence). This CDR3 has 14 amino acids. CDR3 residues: CASSAMGGKETQYF. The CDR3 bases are TGTGCCAGCAGCGCAATGGGGGGAAAAGAGACCCAGTACTTC. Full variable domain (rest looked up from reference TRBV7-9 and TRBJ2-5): DTGVSQNPRHKITKRGQNVTFRCDPISEHNRLYWYRQTLGQGPEFLTYFQNEAQLEKSRLLSDRFSAERPKGSFSTLEIQRTEQGDSAMYLCASSAMGGKETQYFGPGTRLLVL.

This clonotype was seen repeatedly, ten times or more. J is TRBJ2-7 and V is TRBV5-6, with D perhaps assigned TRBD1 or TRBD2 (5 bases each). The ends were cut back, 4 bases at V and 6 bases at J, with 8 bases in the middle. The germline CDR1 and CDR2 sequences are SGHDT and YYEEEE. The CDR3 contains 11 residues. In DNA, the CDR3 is TGTGCCAGCAGCCAAGGGACCGAGCAGTACTTC. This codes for CASSQGTEQYF.

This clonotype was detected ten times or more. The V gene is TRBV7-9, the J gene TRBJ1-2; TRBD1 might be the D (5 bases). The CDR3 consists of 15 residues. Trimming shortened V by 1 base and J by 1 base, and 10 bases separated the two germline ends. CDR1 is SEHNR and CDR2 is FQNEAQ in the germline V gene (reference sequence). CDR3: CASSLDGAVNYGYTF. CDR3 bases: TGTGCCAGCAGCTTAGATGGGGCGGTTAACTATGGCTACACCTTC.

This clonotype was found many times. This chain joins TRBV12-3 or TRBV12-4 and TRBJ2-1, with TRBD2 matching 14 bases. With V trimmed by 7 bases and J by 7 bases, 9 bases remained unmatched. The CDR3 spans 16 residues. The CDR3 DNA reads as TGTGCCAGCATCTTGTCCGGGACTAGCGGGAGAAATGAGCAGTTCTTC. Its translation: CASILSGTSGRNEQFF.

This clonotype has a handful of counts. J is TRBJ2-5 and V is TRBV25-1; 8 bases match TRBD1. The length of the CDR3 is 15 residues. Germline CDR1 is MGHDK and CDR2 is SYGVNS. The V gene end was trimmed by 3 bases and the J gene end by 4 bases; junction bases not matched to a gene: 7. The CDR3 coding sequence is TGTGCCAGCAGTGACGACAGGGGAGTTACAGAGACCCAGTACTTC. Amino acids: CASSDDRGVTETQYF.

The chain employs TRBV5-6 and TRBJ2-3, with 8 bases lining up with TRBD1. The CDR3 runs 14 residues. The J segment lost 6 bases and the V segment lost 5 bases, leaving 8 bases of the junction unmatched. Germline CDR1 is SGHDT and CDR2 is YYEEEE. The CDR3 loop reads CASSHDRGGDTQYF. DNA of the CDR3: TGTGCCAGCAGTCACGACAGGGGTGGGGATACGCAGTATTTT.

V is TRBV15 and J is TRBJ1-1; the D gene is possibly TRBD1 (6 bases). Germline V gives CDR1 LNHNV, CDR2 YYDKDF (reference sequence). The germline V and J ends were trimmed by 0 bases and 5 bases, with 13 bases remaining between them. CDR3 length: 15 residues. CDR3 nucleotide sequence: TGTGCCACCAGCAGAGATAAAGTGGGGGCAACTGAAGCTTTCTTT. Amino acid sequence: CATSRDKVGATEAFF.

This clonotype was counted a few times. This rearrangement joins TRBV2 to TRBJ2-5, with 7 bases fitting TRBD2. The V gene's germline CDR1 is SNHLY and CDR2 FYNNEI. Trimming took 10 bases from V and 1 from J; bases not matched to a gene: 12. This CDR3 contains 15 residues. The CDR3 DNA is TGTGCCACCTCCACCCTGGCGGGGGTCCAAGAGACCCAGTACTTC. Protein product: CATSTLAGVQETQYF.

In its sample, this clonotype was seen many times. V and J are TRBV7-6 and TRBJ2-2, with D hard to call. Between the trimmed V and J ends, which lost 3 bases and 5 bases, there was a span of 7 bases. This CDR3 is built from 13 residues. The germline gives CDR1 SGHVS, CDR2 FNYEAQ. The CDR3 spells CASSFLKTGELFF. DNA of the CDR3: TGTGCCAGCAGCTTCCTAAAAACCGGGGAGCTGTTTTTT.